These 21 T cell receptor beta chains originate from one sample sequenced in a study of blood T cell repertoires in COVID-19. TCRdb's copy holds only in-frame clones and misses some; the assay was immunoSEQ multiplex PCR. The profile shows around 180,000 clones, 85% to 90% of them singletons. The sample consisted of peripheral blood. Every receptor here comes from a person between 65 and 79 years old with COVID-19, enrolled during active disease.

This clone was detected a few times. The chain has TRBV7-2 and TRBJ2-1, with D maybe TRBD1 (6 bases). In germline, CDR1 is SGHTA, CDR2 FQGNSA. This CDR3 is built from 15 residues. V lost 5 bases, J lost 2 bases, and 13 bases lay in between. The CDR3 DNA sequence: TGTGCCAGCAGCCTAGGAAAGGGGGCCTACAATGAGCAGTTCTTC. It is translated as CASSLGKGAYNEQFF.

V is TRBV19 and J is TRBJ2-5; 9 nucleotides line up with TRBD2. In germline, CDR1 is LNHDA, CDR2 SQIVND (reference sequence). The J segment lost 2 bases and the V segment lost 3 bases, leaving 4 bases of the junction unmatched. The CDR3 totals 15 residues. This CDR3 is CASSIQTSGQETQYF. The CDR3 nucleotides are TGTGCCAGTAGTATCCAGACTAGCGGACAAGAGACCCAGTACTTC.

J is TRBJ2-1 and V is TRBV4-3; unclear D gene. CDR1 is LGHNA, CDR2 YSLEER, per germline. The CDR3 spans 14 residues. Trimming removed 1 base from V and 4 bases from J, with 8 bases in between. CDR3 bases: TGCGCCAGCAGCCAAGGTAGAGCGTACAATGAGCAGTTCTTC. Translated, it gives CASSQGRAYNEQFF.

This chain uses TRBV5-5 with TRBJ1-4, with 10 bases matching TRBD1. The V segment lost 4 bases and the J segment 8 bases; nucleotides outside the gene matches: 5. CDR1 and CDR2 from the germline V gene are SGHKS and YYEKEE (reference sequence). The CDR3 length is 14 residues. CDR3 DNA sequence: TGTGCCAGCAGCCCGACAGGGGGCTGGGAAAAACTGTTTTTT. Translated: CASSPTGGWEKLFF.

The gene calls are TRBV19 and TRBJ1-2; unclear D gene. The CDR3 runs 13 residues. The V end was cut by 5 bases, the J end by 6 bases, with 13 bases between. CDR1 is LNHDA and CDR2 is SQIVND in the germline V gene (reference sequence). CDR3: CASSPGFGNGYTF. The CDR3, as DNA: TGTGCCAGTAGTCCGGGTTTCGGAAATGGCTACACCTTC.

CDR3 nucleotides: TGTGCCAGCAGGTGGACAGGGGGCCGAGCTTTCTTT. Translated: CASRWTGGRAFF. The rearrangement joins TRBV28 to TRBJ1-1; the match to TRBD1 covers 11 bases. After removal of 6 bases from V and 10 bases from J, the junction contained 4 bases not matched to a gene. The CDR3 is 12 residues long. In germline, CDR1 is MDHEN, CDR2 SYDVKM.

The chain links TRBV2 to TRBJ1-5, with D possibly being TRBD1 (5 bases). Germline V gene data show CDR1 as SNHLY and CDR2 as FYNNEI. The CDR3 is 12 amino acids. Trimming removed 7 bases from V and 6 bases from J, with 10 bases in between. This CDR3 is CASTRVGQPQHF. Here the CDR3 DNA reads TGTGCCAGCACCAGGGTTGGTCAGCCCCAGCATTTT.

V is TRBV7-2 and J is TRBJ2-5; TRBD2 aligns across 13 bases. V gave up 4 bases and J gave up 7 bases; unmatched junction bases: 6. The CDR3 is made up of 15 amino acids. Germline values: CDR1 SGHTA, CDR2 FQGNSA. In DNA, the CDR3 is TGTGCCAGCAGCTACGGACTAGCGGGGGCAGGGACCCAGTACTTC. This codes for CASSYGLAGAGTQYF.

The J gene is TRBJ1-1, the V gene TRBV7-2; the match to TRBD1 covers 8 bases. Germline loops: CDR1 SGHTA, CDR2 FQGNSA. The CDR3 sequence is 14 residues long. V was pared by 1 base and J by 7 bases, with 5 bases of the junction left unmatched. The CDR3 loop reads CASSLGDRLFEAFF. CDR3 nucleotide sequence: TGTGCCAGCAGCTTAGGGGACAGGCTTTTTGAAGCTTTCTTT. The variable domain in full, with the rest retrieved from reference TRBV7-2 and TRBJ1-1, is GAGVSQSPSNKVTEKGKDVELRCDPISGHTALYWYRQSLGQGLEFLIYFQGNSAPDKSGLPSDRFSAERTGGSVSTLTIQRTQQEDSAVYLCASSLGDRLFEAFFGQGTRLTVV.

V usage is TRBV18 and J usage is TRBJ1-5; TRBD1 matches at 8 bases. The J segment lost 4 bases and the V segment lost 3 bases, leaving 5 bases of the junction unmatched. The CDR3 spans 15 residues. CDR1 KGHSH and CDR2 LQKENI come from the germline V gene. The CDR3 DNA is TGTGCCAGCTCACCGCAAGGACAGGGAAATCAGCCCCAGCATTTT. It is translated as CASSPQGQGNQPQHF.

The chain recombines TRBV11-2 with TRBJ2-4; D ambiguous. CDR1 and CDR2 (germline): SGHAT, FQNNGV. The length of the CDR3 is 12 residues. With 3 bases removed from V and 7 bases from J, the gap between germline ends came to 7 bases. The CDR3 reads CASSFQSNIQYF. CDR3 DNA sequence: TGTGCCAGCAGCTTCCAATCCAACATTCAGTACTTC.

This chain connects TRBV27 to TRBJ2-7, with 7 positions matching TRBD2. Trimming cost V 3 bases and J 0 bases; bases outside gene matches: 5. CDR1 and CDR2 (germline): MNHEY, SMNVEV (reference sequence). The CDR3 totals 15 residues. The CDR3 reads CASSLTGGSSYEQYF. The DNA for the CDR3 is TGTGCCAGCAGTTTGACTGGCGGGAGCTCCTACGAGCAGTACTTC.

V and J are TRBV7-3 and TRBJ2-3, with D possibly matching TRBD2 (5 bases). Deletions cut 6 bases from V and 1 base from J, with 14 bases between. This CDR3 has 15 residues. CDR1 is SGHTA and CDR2 is FQGTGA in the germline V gene. CDR3 DNA: TGTGCCAGCAGTCCTGGGGTCGGGGGCACAGATACGCAGTATTTT. Translated: CASSPGVGGTDTQYF.

This chain uses TRBV7-2 with TRBJ2-1; possibly TRBD2 for D (6 bases). Trimming left V 5 bases short and J 5 bases short, with 25 bases between. CDR3 length equals 18 residues. Germline V gene lookup returns CDR1 SGHTA and CDR2 FQGNSA. CDR3 nucleotides: TGTGCCAGCAGCCCCCGTCCCCTTAGCGGAAGGGTCCACAATGAGCAGTTCTTC. It specifies CASSPRPLSGRVHNEQFF.

The rearrangement links TRBV10-3 to TRBJ1-4; perhaps TRBD1 as D (6 bases). The CDR3 totals 14 residues. Trimming left V 10 bases short and J 4 bases short, with 16 bases between. The germline CDR1 and CDR2 sequences are ENHRY and SYGVKD. CDR3 coding DNA: TGTGCCACCAAAGGGGGACGGGGTAATGAAAAACTGTTTTTT. It codes for CATKGGRGNEKLFF.

This chain joins TRBV19 and TRBJ2-2, with TRBD2 identical over 7 bases. The CDR3 is 16 residues long. Germline V gene sequence: CDR1 LNHDA, CDR2 SQIVND (reference sequence). The V and J ends lost 5 bases and 0 bases, in that order; junction bases with no gene match: 6. The CDR3 coding sequence is TGTGCCAGTAGTTATCCAGCGGGAACGAACACCGGGGAGCTGTTTTTT. Translation gives CASSYPAGTNTGELFF.

This clone was observed a handful of times. The chain joins TRBV6-5 to TRBJ2-2; 8 positions agree with TRBD2. Germline V CDR1 and CDR2: MNHEY, SVGAGI. The CDR3 is 15 residues long. V lost 8 bases to trimming and J lost 7 bases; unmatched junction nucleotides: 12. This CDR3 is CASFIREGRSGELFF. In nucleotides, the CDR3 is TGTGCCAGCTTCATCCGGGAGGGCCGAAGCGGGGAGCTGTTTTTT.

The chain carries TRBV27 and TRBJ2-2; 7 bases fit TRBD2. CDR1 is MNHEY and CDR2 is SMNVEV in the germline V gene (reference sequence). The CDR3 runs to 18 residues. V lost 4 bases, J lost 4 bases, and 15 bases stayed unmatched. The chain's CDR3 is CASSSSLGLGLSTGELFF. CDR3 in DNA: TGTGCCAGCAGTTCTTCCCTCGGACTAGGACTTTCCACCGGGGAGCTGTTTTTT.

The rearrangement joins TRBV9 to TRBJ2-2; 8 bases agree with TRBD1. J was trimmed by 5 bases and V by 4 bases; bases with no gene match: 10. CDR1 and CDR2 (germline): SGDLS, YYNGEE. The CDR3 consists of 16 residues. CDR3 sequence (DNA): TGTGCCAGCAGCATCGGGACAGGAGGGAGTACCGGGGAGCTGTTTTTT. Translation gives CASSIGTGGSTGELFF.

The chain couples TRBV28 to TRBJ1-1; D possibly corresponds to TRBD1 (5 bases). CDR3 length: 16 amino acids. The V and J ends lost 1 base and 1 base respectively, with 13 bases between them. The germline CDR1 and CDR2 sequences are MDHEN and SYDVKM. CDR3 DNA sequence: TGTGCCAGCAGTTTATTTTCCGGGGGGAGGAACACTGAAGCTTTCTTT. Translating it yields CASSLFSGGRNTEAFF.

V and J are TRBV28 and TRBJ1-2, with TRBD1 identical over 8 bases. Germline CDR1 and CDR2: MDHEN and SYDVKM. After removal of 6 bases from V and 6 bases from J, the junction contained 12 bases not matched to a gene. The CDR3 runs to 15 residues. This CDR3 reads CASRPTGQVRDGYTF. The CDR3 DNA reads TGTGCCAGCAGGCCCACGGGACAGGTCAGAGATGGCTACACCTTC.